This T cell receptor (beta chain) stems from a study of cytomegalovirus exposure and HLA in healthy donors. The PCR was carried out with 60 Vbeta primers and 13 Jbeta primers. Assay used: immunoSEQ multiplex PCR; TCRdb lists only in-frame clones, some missing. The table records tens of thousands of clones, approximately 70% of them present only once. The ends were cut back, 7 bases at V and 0 bases at J, with 11 bases in the middle. CDR1 SEHNR and CDR2 FQNEAQ come from the germline V gene (reference sequence). The CDR3 is made up of 14 amino acids. V usage is TRBV7-9 and J usage is TRBJ2-3, with D possibly TRBD1 on 5 matching bases. The sequenced sample consisted of PBMCs. This clonotype originated in a man aged 25 to 40 in good health and CMV-seronegative. The CDR3: CASKRWGSTDTQYF. CDR3 coding DNA: TGTGCCAGCAAGCGATGGGGCAGCACAGATACGCAGTATTTT.